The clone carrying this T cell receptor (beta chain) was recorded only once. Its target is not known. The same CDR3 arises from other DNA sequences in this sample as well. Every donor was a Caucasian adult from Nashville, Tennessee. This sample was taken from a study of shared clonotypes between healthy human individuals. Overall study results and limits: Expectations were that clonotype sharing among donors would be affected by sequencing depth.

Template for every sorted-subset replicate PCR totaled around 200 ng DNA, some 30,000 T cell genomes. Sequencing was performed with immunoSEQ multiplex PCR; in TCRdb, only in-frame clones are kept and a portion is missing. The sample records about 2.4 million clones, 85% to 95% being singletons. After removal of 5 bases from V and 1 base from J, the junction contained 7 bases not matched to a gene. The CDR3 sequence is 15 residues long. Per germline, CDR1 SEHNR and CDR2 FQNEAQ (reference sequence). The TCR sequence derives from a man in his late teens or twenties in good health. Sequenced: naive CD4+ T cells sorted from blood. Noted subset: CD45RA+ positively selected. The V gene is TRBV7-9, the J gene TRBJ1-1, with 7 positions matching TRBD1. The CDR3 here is CASSASGTANTEAFF. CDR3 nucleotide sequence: TGTGCCAGCAGCGCGTCCGGGACAGCGAACACTGAAGCTTTCTTT.